Here is one T cell receptor (beta chain) with its context. As yet, its antigen is unknown. Trimming took 5 bases from V and 8 from J, leaving 7 bases between them. This CDR3 comprises 11 residues. CDR1 LNHNV and CDR2 YYDKDF come from the germline V gene (reference sequence). This sample stems from a study of identifying expanded T cells in peripheral blood. The protocol was immunoSEQ multiplex PCR, while the TCRdb copy is restricted to in-frame clones and leaves out a portion. Of around 120,000 clones listed, about 80% are singletons. Whole-study results and caveats: Two-week clone count variance significantly increased as total template count grew. About 1.2 clones differed between technical replicates, versus about 15 and 19 over time.

The sample consisted of blood. This clonotype originated in a person between 18 and 70 years old in good health. The chain recombines TRBV15 with TRBJ2-1, with a possible D match to TRBD1 (5 bases). The chain's CDR3 is CATSVRDEQFF. In DNA form, the CDR3 reads TGTGCCACCAGCGTCAGGGATGAGCAGTTCTTC.